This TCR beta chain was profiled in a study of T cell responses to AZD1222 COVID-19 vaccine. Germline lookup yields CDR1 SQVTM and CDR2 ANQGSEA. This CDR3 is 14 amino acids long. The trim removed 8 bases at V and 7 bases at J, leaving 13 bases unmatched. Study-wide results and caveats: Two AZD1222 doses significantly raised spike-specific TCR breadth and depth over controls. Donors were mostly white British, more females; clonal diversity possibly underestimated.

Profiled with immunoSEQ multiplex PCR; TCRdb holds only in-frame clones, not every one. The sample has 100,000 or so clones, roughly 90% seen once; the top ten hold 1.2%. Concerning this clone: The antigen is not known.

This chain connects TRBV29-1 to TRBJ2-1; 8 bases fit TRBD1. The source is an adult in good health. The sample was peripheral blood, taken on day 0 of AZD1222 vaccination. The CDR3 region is CSLTHRGMWNEQFF. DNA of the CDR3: TGCAGCCTTACCCACAGGGGGATGTGGAATGAGCAGTTCTTC.